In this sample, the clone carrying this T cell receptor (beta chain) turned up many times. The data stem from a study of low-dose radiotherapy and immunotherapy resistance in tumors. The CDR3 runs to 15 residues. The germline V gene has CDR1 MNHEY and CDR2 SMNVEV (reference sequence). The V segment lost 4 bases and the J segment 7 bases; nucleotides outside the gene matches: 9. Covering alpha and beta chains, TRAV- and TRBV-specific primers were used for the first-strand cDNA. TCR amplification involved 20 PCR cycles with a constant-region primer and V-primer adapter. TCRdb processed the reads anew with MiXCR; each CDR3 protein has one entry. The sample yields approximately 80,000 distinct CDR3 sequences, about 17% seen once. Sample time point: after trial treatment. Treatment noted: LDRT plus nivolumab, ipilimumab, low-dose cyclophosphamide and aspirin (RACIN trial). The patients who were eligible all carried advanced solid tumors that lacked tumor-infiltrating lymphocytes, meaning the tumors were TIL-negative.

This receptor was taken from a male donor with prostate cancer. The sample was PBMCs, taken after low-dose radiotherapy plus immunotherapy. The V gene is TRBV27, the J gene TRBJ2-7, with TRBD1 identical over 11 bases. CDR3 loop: CASSSIGQGANEQYF. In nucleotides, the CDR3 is TGTGCCAGCAGTTCCATCGGACAGGGGGCGAATGAGCAGTACTTC.